The clone carrying this T cell receptor beta chain appeared a few times. The data derive from a study of cytotoxic CD8 clonotypes in ibrutinib-treated CLL. At the level of the study: A mean of around 270,000 productive templates and over 85,000 productive rearrangements was obtained per sample.

Sequencing used immunoSEQ multiplex PCR; TCRdb keeps in-frame clones, though not all of them. The sample comprises more than 200,000 clones, about three quarters of which are singletons, and about 16% rests with the top ten. Per the germline V gene, CDR1 is MNHEY and CDR2 is SVGAGI. V was clipped by 0 bases and J by 5 bases; unmatched bases: 8. This CDR3 is built from 16 residues. The source material was PBMCs, sampled after 24 months of ibrutinib treatment. The chain joins TRBV6-5 to TRBJ2-7, with TRBD2 identical over 9 bases. This sequence was found in a human donor with chronic lymphocytic leukemia. DNA for the CDR3: TGTGCCAGCAGTTACTCCCCTAGCGGGATCCGGGACGAGCAGTACTTC. It encodes CASSYSPSGIRDEQYF.